These T cell receptor beta chains were read from a single sample in a study of CXCR3-negative and CXCR3-positive naive CD8 T cells. TCRdb reprocessed the 5' RACE reads, with one entry per CDR3 protein and no DNA. This table holds approximately 100,000 distinct CDR3 sequences. Sample: naive CXCR3+ CD8+ T cells from blood. The receptors originated from a human donor in good health. Some clones in this sample may be carry-over from other donors' samples. Both conserved end residues are part of each CDR3.

TRBV29-1	TRBJ2-1	CTGWGDRNEQFF
TRBV12-3/TRBV12-4	TRBJ2-6	CASSPPTLTGANVLTF
TRBV7-9	TRBJ2-7	CASSPGGTEQYF
TRBV4-2	TRBJ2-7	CASSQGGRGYEQYF
TRBV27	TRBJ2-1	CASSRDFSHYNEQFF
TRBV9	TRBJ2-7	CASSVCGGAYEQYF
TRBV7-9	TRBJ2-6	CARSLPGSSGANVLTF
TRBV7-9	TRBJ2-5	CASSFSGGRETQYF
TRBV20-1	TRBJ1-2	CSAVGEDGNYGYTF
TRBV7-2	TRBJ2-3	CASSLRGRGSWDTQYF